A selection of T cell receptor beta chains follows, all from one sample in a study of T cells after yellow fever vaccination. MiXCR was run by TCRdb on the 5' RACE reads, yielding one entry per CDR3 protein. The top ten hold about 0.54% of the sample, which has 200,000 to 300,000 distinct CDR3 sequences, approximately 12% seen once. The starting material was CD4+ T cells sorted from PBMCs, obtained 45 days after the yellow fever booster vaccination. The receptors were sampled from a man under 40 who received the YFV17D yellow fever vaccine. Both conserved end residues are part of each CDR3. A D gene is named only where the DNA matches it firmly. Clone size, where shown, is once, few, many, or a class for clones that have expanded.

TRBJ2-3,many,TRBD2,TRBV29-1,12,TGCAGCGGGCGGGAGGATGGAGATACGCAGTATTTT,CSGREDGDTQYF
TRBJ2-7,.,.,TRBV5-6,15,TGTGCCAGCAGCCATCGGAGGGCAGTTACGTACGAGCAGTACTTC,CASSHRRAVTYEQYF
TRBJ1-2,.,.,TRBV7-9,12,TGTGCCAGCAGCTTAGGCCGGTCCGGCTACACCTTC,CASSLGRSGYTF
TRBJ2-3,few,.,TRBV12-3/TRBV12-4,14,TGTGCCAGCAGTCCTTGGGACGGCACAGATACGCAGTATTTT,CASSPWDGTDTQYF
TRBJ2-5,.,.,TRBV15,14,TGTGCCACCAGCAGCCCGACAGTCCAAGAGACCCAGTACTTC,CATSSPTVQETQYF
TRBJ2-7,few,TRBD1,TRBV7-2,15,TGTGCCAGCAGCTTTTCCGGGACAGGGACTGCCGAGCAGTACTTC,CASSFSGTGTAEQYF
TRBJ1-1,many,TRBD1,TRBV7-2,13,TGTGCCAGCAGCTGGGACAGGAACACTGAAGCTTTCTTT,CASSWDRNTEAFF
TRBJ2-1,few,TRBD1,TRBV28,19,TGTGCCAGCAGCCCGGGACAGTGGACCCTCACTCCGACCGACAATGAGCAGTTCTTC,CASSPGQWTLTPTDNEQFF
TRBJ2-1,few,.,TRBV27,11,TGTGCCAGCAGTTATGATTGGGAATGGTTCTTC,CASSYDWEWFF
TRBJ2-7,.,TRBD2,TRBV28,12,TGTGCCAGCAGTATAGCGGGATACGAGCAGTACTTC,CASSIAGYEQYF
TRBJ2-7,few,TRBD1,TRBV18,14,TGTGCCAGCTCACGGGACAGGGGTATCTACGAGCAGTACTTC,CASSRDRGIYEQYF
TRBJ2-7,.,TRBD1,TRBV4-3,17,TGCGCCAGCAGCCCGGAGGTCGGGACAGTAAGGTCCTACGAGCAGTACTTC,CASSPEVGTVRSYEQYF
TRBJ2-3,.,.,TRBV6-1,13,TGTGCCAGCAGCCTCAACTTGGCGGCTACGCAGTATTTT,CASSLNLAATQYF
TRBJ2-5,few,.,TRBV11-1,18,TGTGCCAGCAGCAAGCGCCAGTTTGGGGGAGGAAACCAAGAGACCCAGTACTTC,CASSKRQFGGGNQETQYF
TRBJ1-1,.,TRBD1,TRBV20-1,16,TGCAGTGCTTGGCGACAGGGGGCTTCGTCGGACACTGAAGCTTTCTTT,CSAWRQGASSDTEAFF
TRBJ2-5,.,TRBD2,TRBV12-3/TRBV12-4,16,TGTGCCAGCAGTTTAGTACGAGCGGGAGATCGAGAGACCCAGTACTTC,CASSLVRAGDRETQYF
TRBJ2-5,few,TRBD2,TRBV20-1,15,TGCAGTGCCAATACATTAGCGGGAGCCGGGGAGACCCAGTACTTC,CSANTLAGAGETQYF
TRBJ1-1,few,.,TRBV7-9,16,TGTGCCAGCAGCCGTCCGGGAACGGATATGAACACTGAAGCTTTCTTT,CASSRPGTDMNTEAFF
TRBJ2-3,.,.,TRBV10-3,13,TGTGCCATCAGTGACCGACTACGAGATACGCAGTATTTT,CAISDRLRDTQYF
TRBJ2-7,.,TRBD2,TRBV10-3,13,TGTGCCATCGGACTAGCGGGGCCCTACGAGCAGTACTTC,CAIGLAGPYEQYF
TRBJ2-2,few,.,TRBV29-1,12,TGCAGCGTTGCGTGGGGGCCCGGGGAGCTGTTTTTT,CSVAWGPGELFF
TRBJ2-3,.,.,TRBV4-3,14,TGCGCCAGCAGCCAAGAGTATTATTGGGATACGCAGTATTTT,CASSQEYYWDTQYF
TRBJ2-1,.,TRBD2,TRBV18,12,TGTGCCAGCTCGACTAGCAGAGATGAGCAGTTCTTC,CASSTSRDEQFF
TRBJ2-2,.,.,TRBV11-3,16,TGTGCCAGCAGCTTGTCCAGGGGACTACCATCAGGGGAGCTGTTTTTT,CASSLSRGLPSGELFF
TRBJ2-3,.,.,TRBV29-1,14,TGCAGCGGAGAGACCTCCAGGGGCACAGATACGCAGTATTTT,CSGETSRGTDTQYF
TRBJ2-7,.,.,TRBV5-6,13,TGTGCCAGCAGCTTGCCGGTCGGATACGAGCAGTACTTC,CASSLPVGYEQYF
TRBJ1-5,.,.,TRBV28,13,TGTGCCAGCAGTTCCCAGGGTTCGCAGCCCCAGCATTTT,CASSSQGSQPQHF
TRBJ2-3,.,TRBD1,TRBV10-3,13,TGTGCACTTTCCGGGACAGGGAAAGATACGCAGTATTTT,CALSGTGKDTQYF
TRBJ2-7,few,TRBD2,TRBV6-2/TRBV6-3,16,TGTGCCAGCAGCCGCGGGGGAACTAGCGGGATTGGCGAGCAGTACTTC,CASSRGGTSGIGEQYF
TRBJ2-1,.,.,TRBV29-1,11,TGCAGCGGAACTACTTCCGATGAGCAGTTCTTC,CSGTTSDEQFF
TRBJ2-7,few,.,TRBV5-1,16,TGCGCCAGCAGCTCCACCCCAATAAGCCTGAACTACGAGCAGTACTTC,CASSSTPISLNYEQYF
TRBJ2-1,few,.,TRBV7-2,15,TGTGCCAGCAGCTTAGGGCAGGAAAACTACAATGAGCAGTTCTTC,CASSLGQENYNEQFF
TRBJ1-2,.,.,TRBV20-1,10,TGCAGTGCTCTGGCATTCGGCTACACCTTC,CSALAFGYTF
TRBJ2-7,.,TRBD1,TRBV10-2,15,TGCGCCAGCAGACCAACAGGGGGCGGTTCCTACGAGCAGTACTTC,CASRPTGGGSYEQYF
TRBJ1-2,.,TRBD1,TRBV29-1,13,TGCAGCGTTGAAGATCTAGACAGGGGCGGCTACACCTTC,CSVEDLDRGGYTF
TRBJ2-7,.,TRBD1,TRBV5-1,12,TGCGCCAGCCAAGGACAGGGGAACTCGAAGTACTTC,CASQGQGNSKYF
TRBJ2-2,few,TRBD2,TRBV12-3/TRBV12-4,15,TGTGCCAGCAACGTGGGGGGGAGGGCCCCCGGGGAGCTGTTTTTT,CASNVGGRAPGELFF
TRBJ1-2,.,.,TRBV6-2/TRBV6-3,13,TGTGCCAGCAGCGGACCCCCGTTAGGTGGCTACACCTTC,CASSGPPLGGYTF
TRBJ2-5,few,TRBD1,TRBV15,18,TGTGCCACCAGTTTCGAGCGTGACGGGACAGGGGGAGGGGAGACCCAGTACTTC,CATSFERDGTGGGETQYF
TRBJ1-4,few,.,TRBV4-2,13,TGTGCCAGCAGCTACACAGGAGCGGAAAAACTGTTTTTT,CASSYTGAEKLFF
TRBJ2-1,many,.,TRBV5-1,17,TGCGCCAGCAAGGATGGGTGGTTGGGGTCTAGTCCCAATGAGCAGTTCTTC,CASKDGWLGSSPNEQFF
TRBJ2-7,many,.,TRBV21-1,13,TGTGCCAGCAGCAAAGTCCCACAGGCCCCTAGGTACTTC,CASSKVPQAPRYF
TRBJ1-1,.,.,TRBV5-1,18,TGCGCCAGCAGCTCCCCCGCCACGGCCCGGGATAGGAATACTGAAGCTTTCTTT,CASSSPATARDRNTEAFF
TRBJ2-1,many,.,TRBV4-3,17,TGCGCCAGCAGCCGGAGGGACACCGCAAGAAATTACAATGAGCAGTTCTTC,CASSRRDTARNYNEQFF
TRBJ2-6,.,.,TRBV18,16,TGTGCCAGCTCACACAATCAGGGATCTGGGGCCAACGTCCTGACTTTC,CASSHNQGSGANVLTF
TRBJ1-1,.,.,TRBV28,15,TGTGCCAGCAGCTCCCCCGGGGGGGGGAAGAGTGAAGCTTTCTTT,CASSSPGGGKSEAFF
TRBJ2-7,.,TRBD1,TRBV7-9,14,TGTGCCAGCAGCTTATGGGACAGGGCCTACGAGCAGTACTTC,CASSLWDRAYEQYF
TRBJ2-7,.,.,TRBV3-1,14,TGTGCCAGCAGCCCCCGGCTAGGGGCCTACGAGCAGTACTTC,CASSPRLGAYEQYF
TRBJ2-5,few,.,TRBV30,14,TGTGCCTGGAGTGTAGGTGGACAACGGGAGACCCAGTACTTC,CAWSVGGQRETQYF
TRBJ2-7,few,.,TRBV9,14,TGTGCCAGCAGCGTAGGTATGGACTTTTACGAGCAGTACTTC,CASSVGMDFYEQYF
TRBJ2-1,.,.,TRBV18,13,TGTGCCAGCTCACCCTCGATTGACAATGAGCAGTTCTTC,CASSPSIDNEQFF
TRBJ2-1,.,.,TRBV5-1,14,TGCGCCAGCAGCATTAGCGGAACCTACAATGAGCAGTTCTTC,CASSISGTYNEQFF
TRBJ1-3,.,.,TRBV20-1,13,TGCAGTGCTAGGGCGGAGCGGGGAAACACCATATATTTT,CSARAERGNTIYF
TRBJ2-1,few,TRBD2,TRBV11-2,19,TGTGCCAGCAGCTTAGGAGGGAGACTAGCGGGAGTTTTATACAATGAGCAGTTCTTC,CASSLGGRLAGVLYNEQFF
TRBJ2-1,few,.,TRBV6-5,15,TGTGCCAGCAGTTCCCCGGGAGAAGGGTGGAATGAGCAGTTCTTC,CASSSPGEGWNEQFF
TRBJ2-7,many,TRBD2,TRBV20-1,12,TGCAGTGCTACGGGGGGGAGATACGAGCAGTACTTC,CSATGGRYEQYF
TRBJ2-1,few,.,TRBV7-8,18,TGTGCCAGCAGCCACAACTTCAGGGGCGGAAGCTCCTACAATGAGCAGTTCTTC,CASSHNFRGGSSYNEQFF
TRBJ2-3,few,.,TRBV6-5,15,TGTGCCAGCAGTTCCGGAGGGGTAGGGGAAGATACGCAGTATTTT,CASSSGGVGEDTQYF
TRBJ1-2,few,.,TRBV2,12,TGTGCCAGCGTCAGAGTCCTCGGTGGCTACACCTTC,CASVRVLGGYTF
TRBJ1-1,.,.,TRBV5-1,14,TGCGCCAGCAGCTTGGGATCAGGGGACACTGAAGCTTTCTTT,CASSLGSGDTEAFF